This T cell receptor (beta chain) was identified in a study of early T cells in non-severe SARS-CoV-2 infection. Via MiXCR, TCRdb re-called the 5' RACE reads, giving one row per CDR3 protein. The sample contains 65,000 to 75,000 distinct CDR3 sequences, about 9.9% of which appear only once. Study-wide points: Matching against VDJdb likely underestimated virus-specific expansions, favoring anti-spike CD8.

This CDR3 contains 13 residues. In germline, CDR1 is SEHNR, CDR2 FQNEAQ (reference sequence). Trimming stripped 3 bases from V and 5 bases from J, with 8 bases between. Points on this clonotype: Antigen: not known.

The receptor was derived from an adult who was a healthcare worker with PCR-confirmed SARS-CoV-2 infection or an uninfected control (not recorded which). The chain employs TRBV7-9 and TRBJ2-1; D is uncertain. Input material: whole blood. CDR3 in amino acids: CASSLWGNNEQFF. CDR3 sequence (DNA): TGTGCCAGCAGCTTGTGGGGAAACAATGAGCAGTTCTTC.